These 7 T cell receptor beta chains share one sample of origin, sequenced in a study of blood T cell repertoires in COVID-19. The assay was immunoSEQ multiplex PCR, and TCRdb's table has in-frame clones only and misses some. The table records about 480,000 clones, around nine tenths of them present only once. The specimen was PBMCs or T cells enriched from blood (not recorded which). The receptors stem from a middle-aged woman who had recovered from COVID-19.

Note on this clone: Other DNA sequences within the sample encode an identical CDR3. The V call is TRBV7-2, the J call TRBJ2-3; D is unclear. Deletions cut 4 bases from V and 0 bases from J, with 5 bases between. Germline assignment: CDR1 SGHTA and CDR2 FQGNSA. The CDR3 spans 13 residues. The CDR3: CASSSTSTDTQYF. CDR3 bases: TGTGCCAGCAGCTCAACTAGCACAGATACGCAGTATTTT.

The chain uses TRBV7-2 and TRBJ2-1; the match to TRBD2 covers 9 bases. The J segment lost 14 bases and the V segment lost 0 bases, leaving 8 bases of the junction unmatched. The CDR3 has 14 amino acids. Germline CDR1 and CDR2: SGHTA and FQGNSA. In nucleotides, the CDR3 is TGTGCCAGCAGCTTAGCGATTAGCGGGAGAGACGAGTTCTTC. The encoded protein is CASSLAISGRDEFF.

The rearrangement joins TRBV11-3 to TRBJ1-6; TRBD1 matches 8 bases. The ends lost 3 bases at V and 5 bases at J; junction bases unmatched: 6. Germline CDR1 reads SGHNT; CDR2 reads YENEEA. The CDR3 is 16 amino acids. CDR3 sequence (DNA): TGTGCCAGCAGCTTTGGACAGGGAACGGATAATTCACCCCTCCACTTT. Its translation is CASSFGQGTDNSPLHF.

With respect to this clone: Within the sample, other DNA sequences also encode this same CDR3. V is TRBV20-1 and J is TRBJ2-2; 11 bases are a match to TRBD2. Trimming cost V 3 bases and J 5 bases; bases outside gene matches: 2. The germline gives CDR1 DFQATT, CDR2 SNEGSKA (reference sequence). The CDR3 totals 14 residues. The CDR3 DNA is TGCAGTGCTAGTCTAGCGGGAGGTACCGGGGAGCTGTTTTTT. Residues: CSASLAGGTGELFF.

The V gene is TRBV7-8, the J gene TRBJ2-3, with 7 nucleotides matching TRBD1. Germline assignment: CDR1 SGHVS and CDR2 FQNEAQ. The CDR3 spans 15 residues. V shed 2 bases and J 4 bases; nucleotides not matched to a gene: 6. The CDR3 reads CASSLQGDLADTQYF. CDR3 DNA sequence: TGTGCCAGCAGCTTACAGGGGGACCTTGCAGATACGCAGTATTTT.

This clone was detected only once. The rearrangement links TRBV6-5 to TRBJ1-6; D remains unclear. Germline V CDR1 and CDR2: MNHEY, SVGAGI. The CDR3 length is 16 residues. V was trimmed by 4 bases and J by 0 bases, leaving 10 bases between them. CDR3 loop: CASSSGLSSYNSPLHF. CDR3 nucleotides: TGTGCCAGCAGTTCCGGGTTGAGCTCCTATAATTCACCCCTCCACTTT.

The chain links TRBV19 to TRBJ2-5; 7 bases are a match to TRBD2. The CDR3 sequence is 14 residues long. Looked up from germline, CDR1 is LNHDA and CDR2 is SQIVND (reference sequence). J was trimmed by 4 bases and V by 8 bases; bases with no gene match: 10. CDR3 sequence (DNA): TGTGCCAGTGGGGAGGGCGCGTTTGGAGAGACCCAGTACTTC. It yields the protein CASGEGAFGETQYF.